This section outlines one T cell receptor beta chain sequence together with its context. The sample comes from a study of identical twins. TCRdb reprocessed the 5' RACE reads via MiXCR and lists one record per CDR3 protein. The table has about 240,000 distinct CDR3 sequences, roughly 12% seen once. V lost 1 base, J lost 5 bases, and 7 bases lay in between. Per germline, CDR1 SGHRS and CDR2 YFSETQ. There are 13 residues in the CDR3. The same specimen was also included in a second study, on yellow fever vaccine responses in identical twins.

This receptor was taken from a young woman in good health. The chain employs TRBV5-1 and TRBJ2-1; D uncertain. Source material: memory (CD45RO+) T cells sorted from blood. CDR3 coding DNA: TGCGCCAGCAGCTTGAGCCTGAACAATGAGCAGTTCTTC. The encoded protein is CASSLSLNNEQFF.